The next 15 T cell receptor beta chains were all read from a single sample in a study of Ad26.COV2.S vaccination and SARS-CoV-2 variants. Measured with immunoSEQ multiplex PCR; TCRdb has only the in-frame clones, and not every one. The sample includes more than 350,000 clones, around nine tenths of them seen just once. The treatment was: over 15 received Ad26.COV2.S at low or high dose, single or two shots; 5 received placebo; per-sample allocation not given. Material that was analyzed had been drawn on day 63 after the first vaccine or placebo injection. The source material was peripheral blood, sampled in a trial of Ad26.COV2.S vaccine versus placebo. These receptor sequences come from a person aged 18-60 years who received the Ad26.COV2.S COVID-19 vaccine or a placebo.

J is TRBJ2-1 and V is TRBV10-2, with a weak D call TRBD2 (5 bases). Looked up from germline, CDR1 is WSHSY and CDR2 is SAAADI. V was shortened by 1 base and J by 9 bases, with 28 bases between the two germline ends. The CDR3 has 19 amino acids. As DNA, the CDR3 is TGCGCCAGCAGTGAGTTTGGTTCTCTCGGACGTACTCCTCGGGGTGAGCAGTTCTTC. The encoded protein is CASSEFGSLGRTPRGEQFF.

The chain couples TRBV27 to TRBJ2-2, with 8 bases that match TRBD1. The CDR3 has 15 residues. Germline lookup yields CDR1 MNHEY and CDR2 SMNVEV (reference sequence). J gave up 5 bases and V 5 bases, and 7 bases lay outside the gene matches. CDR3 bases: TGTGCCAGCAGTGTTGGACAGGGTAAAACCGGGGAGCTGTTTTTT. This translates into CASSVGQGKTGELFF.

The rearrangement uses TRBV6-2 or TRBV6-3 and TRBJ1-1, with 9 bases fitting TRBD1. CDR1 is MNHEY and CDR2 is SVGEGT in the germline V gene. After removal of 5 bases from V and 10 bases from J, the junction contained 8 bases not matched to a gene. The CDR3 extends over 13 amino acids. CDR3 DNA: TGTGCCAGCAGTACTACAGGGGGCTCAGGAGCTTTCTTT. Translated: CASSTTGGSGAFF.

The gene calls are TRBV18 and TRBJ2-7, with 14 bases fitting TRBD2. The CDR3 has 15 amino acids. With 5 bases clipped from V and 5 bases from J, the junction kept 5 bases outside the gene matches. Germline V gene sequence: CDR1 KGHSH, CDR2 LQKENI. CDR3 sequence (DNA): TGTGCCAGCTCATCCGGGACTAGCGGGAGTAACGAGCAGTACTTC. This sequence encodes CASSSGTSGSNEQYF.

This clone was recorded once. The identical CDR3 is also encoded by other nucleotide sequences in the sample. V is TRBV30 and J is TRBJ1-2; D gene ambiguous. The CDR3 runs to 12 residues. Germline lookup yields CDR1 GTSNPN and CDR2 SVGIG (reference sequence). V lost 0 bases, J lost 2 bases, and 4 bases lay in between. CDR3 region: CAWSVLNYGYTF. Written as DNA, the CDR3 is TGTGCCTGGAGTGTTCTGAACTATGGCTACACCTTC.

The chain couples TRBV7-6 to TRBJ2-5; 7 bases align to TRBD2. Germline lookup yields CDR1 SGHVS and CDR2 FNYEAQ. This CDR3 contains 17 residues. The trim removed 2 bases at V and 4 bases at J, leaving 13 bases unmatched. The CDR3 DNA sequence: TGTGCCAGCAGCTTATTGTCCGGAGTCGCTAGCGGAGAGACCCAGTACTTC. This sequence encodes CASSLLSGVASGETQYF.

The chain combines TRBV19 with TRBJ2-1; D unclear. The ends were cut back, 5 bases at V and 0 bases at J, with 11 bases in the middle. Germline V gene data show CDR1 as LNHDA and CDR2 as SQIVND (reference sequence). The CDR3 has 15 amino acids. In nucleotides, the CDR3 is TGTGCCAGTAGTCCCATATGGAGCTCCTACAATGAGCAGTTCTTC. Protein sequence: CASSPIWSSYNEQFF.

This clone has a single count. The chain recombines TRBV19 with TRBJ1-2; tentatively, D is TRBD1 (5 bases). The CDR3 consists of 17 residues. V was trimmed by 6 bases and J by 0 bases, leaving 20 bases between them. Germline V gives CDR1 LNHDA, CDR2 SQIVND (reference sequence). The CDR3 DNA follows: TGTGCCAGTAGGCCTCGGGACCATTCTGGTTCTAACTATGGCTACACCTTC. This gives the protein CASRPRDHSGSNYGYTF.

The chain uses TRBV6-5 and TRBJ1-2; no reliable D call. CDR1 and CDR2 from the germline V gene are MNHEY and SVGAGI. CDR3 length equals 13 residues. V shed 5 bases and J shed 2 bases, with 9 bases lying between them. The CDR3 nucleotides read TGTGCCAGCAGTCCGGGCCTAAACTATGGCTACACCTTC. Its protein product is CASSPGLNYGYTF.

The chain has TRBV6-5 and TRBJ2-7; 10 bases match TRBD2. The V gene's germline CDR1 is MNHEY and CDR2 SVGAGI. J lost 2 bases, V lost 2 bases, and 3 bases had no gene match. The CDR3 covers 15 residues. CDR3 sequence: CASSYLAGATYEQYF. The DNA for the CDR3 is TGTGCCAGCAGTTACCTAGCGGGAGCAACCTACGAGCAGTACTTC.

The rearrangement uses TRBV27 and TRBJ1-1; D not resolved. Germline loops: CDR1 MNHEY, CDR2 SMNVEV (reference sequence). The CDR3 extends over 14 amino acids. Trimming stripped 3 bases from V and 1 base from J, with 9 bases between. The CDR3 loop is CASSFSGWNTEAFF. CDR3 nucleotide sequence: TGTGCCAGCAGTTTTTCAGGTTGGAACACTGAAGCTTTCTTT.

The chain carries TRBV6-5 and TRBJ1-1, with D possibly being TRBD1 (6 bases). Trimming removed 5 bases from V and 1 base from J, with 11 bases in between. CDR1 MNHEY and CDR2 SVGAGI come from the germline V gene. The CDR3 totals 14 residues. The CDR3 region is CASSSGQTNTEAFF. The CDR3 DNA reads TGTGCCAGCAGTAGCGGACAGACGAACACTGAAGCTTTCTTT.

The chain couples TRBV3-1 (or the pseudogene TRBV3-2) to TRBJ2-7, with TRBD1 matching over 9 bases. The CDR3 is 14 residues long. The J segment lost 5 bases and the V segment lost 2 bases, leaving 4 bases of the junction unmatched. Germline assignment: CDR1 LGHDT and CDR2 YNNKEL (reference sequence). The CDR3 region is CASSQLRQGDEQYF. The DNA for the CDR3 is TGTGCCAGCAGCCAACTCAGACAGGGGGACGAGCAGTACTTC.

This clone was counted between two and nine times. This sequence joins TRBV9 and TRBJ2-1, with 7 nucleotides matching TRBD2. The CDR3 runs to 15 residues. Per germline, CDR1 SGDLS and CDR2 YYNGEE. V shed 4 bases and J 5 bases; nucleotides not matched to a gene: 9. The DNA of the CDR3 is TGTGCCAGCAGCCCCCTAGCGGCCCGTGACAATGAGCAGTTCTTC. Protein: CASSPLAARDNEQFF.

This chain joins TRBV7-9 and TRBJ2-7; 7 bases are shared with TRBD1. The CDR3 length is 15 residues. The germline gives CDR1 SEHNR, CDR2 FQNEAQ (reference sequence). The V and J ends lost 5 bases and 0 bases, in that order; junction bases with no gene match: 7. CDR3 nucleotides: TGTGCCAGCAGCGGCCGGGACAGCTACTCCTACGAGCAGTACTTC. Translation gives CASSGRDSYSYEQYF.